This T cell receptor (beta chain) was sequenced in a study of blood T cell repertoires in COVID-19. Study at large: The study drew acute and convalescent COVID-19 samples from the United States, Italy and Spain.

The table came from immunoSEQ multiplex PCR; TCRdb's copy has only in-frame clones and leaves some out. Of roughly 59,000 clones listed, approximately 78% are singletons. Trimming removed 4 bases from V and 3 bases from J, with 10 bases in between. Germline-derived CDR1 and CDR2 are MGHRA and YSYEKL. This CDR3 spans 13 amino acids. Input material: peripheral blood. This clonotype was sampled from an elderly man with acute or convalescent COVID-19. This sequence joins TRBV4-1 and TRBJ2-7, with TRBD1 as a possible D gene (6 bases). The CDR3 is CASSPDRYYEQYF. CDR3 nucleotide sequence: TGCGCCAGCAGCCCGGACAGATACTACGAGCAGTACTTC.